The rows below give T cell receptor beta chains drawn from one sample of a study of blood T cell repertoires in COVID-19. The assay was immunoSEQ multiplex PCR, and TCRdb's table has in-frame clones only and misses some. The table has about 200,000 clones, less than 85% seen once. Sequences were obtained from peripheral blood. Receptors originate from a woman of 80 years or more with COVID-19, enrolled during active disease. Each CDR3 is given with its conserved first and last residue. The D gene is left open where the match is weak. Clone size, where shown, is once, few, many, or a class for clones that have expanded.

V: TRBV4-1; size: -; J: TRBJ2-7; D: TRBD2; DNA: TGCGCCAGCAGCCCCCGACTAGCGGGGGGGCCCTACGAGCAGTACTTC; CDR3: CASSPRLAGGPYEQYF
V: TRBV27; size: -; J: TRBJ1-2; D: -; DNA: TGTGCCAGCAACACTGGCCTGGGGGGGGGAGGCTACACCTTC; CDR3: CASNTGLGGGGYTF
V: TRBV18; size: few; J: TRBJ1-2; D: -; DNA: TGTGCCAGCTCGTACGACAAGAACTATGGCTACACCTTC; CDR3: CASSYDKNYGYTF
V: TRBV9; size: -; J: TRBJ2-1; D: TRBD2; DNA: TGTGCCAGCAGCCCCGGGACTAGCGAATCCGATGAGCAGTTCTTC; CDR3: CASSPGTSESDEQFF
V: TRBV6-1; size: -; J: TRBJ2-1; D: TRBD1; DNA: TGTGCCAGCAGCCGGACCGGGACAGGGGATGAGCAGTTCTTC; CDR3: CASSRTGTGDEQFF
V: TRBV4-1; size: -; J: TRBJ2-1; D: TRBD2; DNA: TGCGCCAGCAGCCAGGGTTGGGGGGAGGGCCTTGTGAATGAGCAGTTCTTC; CDR3: CASSQGWGEGLVNEQFF
V: TRBV9; size: -; J: TRBJ2-5; D: -; DNA: TGTGCCAGCAGCGTAGAGGGTGGTAGCGGCGAGACCCAGTACTTC; CDR3: CASSVEGGSGETQYF
V: TRBV9; size: -; J: TRBJ1-6; D: TRBD1; DNA: TGTGCCAGCAGCGTGGGGGACAGGGATACACCCCTCCACTTT; CDR3: CASSVGDRDTPLHF
V: TRBV27; size: -; J: TRBJ1-5; D: TRBD1; DNA: TGTGCCAGCAGTCTCTCAGGGGGAGGTCAGCCCCAGCATTTT; CDR3: CASSLSGGGQPQHF
V: TRBV5-1; size: -; J: TRBJ2-3; D: -; DNA: TGCGCCAGCAGTGCCGCGGGGAAAATCACAGATACGCAGTATTTT; CDR3: CASSAAGKITDTQYF
V: TRBV19; size: -; J: TRBJ1-1; D: TRBD1; DNA: TGTGCCAGTAGTATACGGGACAGGGGTAACACTGAAGCTTTCTTT; CDR3: CASSIRDRGNTEAFF
V: TRBV4-1; size: -; J: TRBJ1-5; D: TRBD1; DNA: TGCGCCAGCAGCCCTGACAGGGGGGGACGCAATCAGCCCCAGCATTTT; CDR3: CASSPDRGGRNQPQHF
V: TRBV6-4; size: -; J: TRBJ1-2; D: -; DNA: TGTGCCAGCAAAGACACGTCAAGCTATGGCTACACCTTC; CDR3: CASKDTSSYGYTF
V: TRBV5-1; size: once; J: TRBJ2-7; D: -; DNA: TGCGCCAGCAGCTTGGAGTGGGGCGCGCGGGAGCAGTACTTC; CDR3: CASSLEWGAREQYF
V: TRBV2; size: -; J: TRBJ1-2; D: TRBD1; DNA: TGTGCCAGCATCACAAGACAGGGGGCCCCCTATGGCTACACCTTC; CDR3: CASITRQGAPYGYTF
V: TRBV28; size: -; J: TRBJ1-3; D: TRBD1; DNA: TGTGCCAGTACAACAGGGGACGGGCTACGTACCATATATTTT; CDR3: CASTTGDGLRTIYF
V: TRBV24-1; size: -; J: TRBJ2-5; D: -; DNA: TGTGCCACCAGCTTGGACAAGGTGGCGGAGACCCAGTACTTC; CDR3: CATSLDKVAETQYF
V: TRBV2; size: -; J: TRBJ1-5; D: -; DNA: TGTGCCAGCAGTACAGACAGCAATCAGCCCCAGCATTTT; CDR3: CASSTDSNQPQHF
V: TRBV5-5; size: once; J: TRBJ1-2; D: TRBD1; DNA: TGTGCCAGCAGCGACGGGACAGGGGTTCTATATGGCTACACCTTC; CDR3: CASSDGTGVLYGYTF
V: TRBV4-1; size: once; J: TRBJ1-4; D: -; DNA: TGCGCCAGCAGCCAAGAGGAGCGTAATGAAAAACTGTTTTTT; CDR3: CASSQEERNEKLFF
V: TRBV5-4; size: few; J: TRBJ1-6; D: TRBD1; DNA: TGTGCCAGCAGCTTACAGGGGGCTGGAACCTATAATTCACCCCTCCACTTT; CDR3: CASSLQGAGTYNSPLHF
V: TRBV3-1/TRBV3-2; size: -; J: TRBJ2-2; D: -; DNA: TGTGCCAGCAGGAGCCCCTACACCGGGGAGCTGTTTTTT; CDR3: CASRSPYTGELFF
V: TRBV29-1; size: few; J: TRBJ2-1; D: -; DNA: TGCAGCGTTGAAGGGACAGTGTCCTACAATGAGCAGTTCTTC; CDR3: CSVEGTVSYNEQFF
V: TRBV7-9; size: -; J: TRBJ1-5; D: TRBD1; DNA: TGTGCCAGCAGCCCGTACGGGACAGGAAATCAGCCCCAGCATTTT; CDR3: CASSPYGTGNQPQHF
V: TRBV24-1; size: -; J: TRBJ2-1; D: -; DNA: TGTGCCACCAGTGACAAGACAGATCCCCACTTCGGGCAGTTCTTC; CDR3: CATSDKTDPHFGQFF
V: TRBV19; size: -; J: TRBJ2-5; D: -; DNA: TGTGCCAGTAGTAAATGGGCTAGCGAGGAGACCCAGTACTTC; CDR3: CASSKWASEETQYF
V: TRBV3-1/TRBV3-2; size: -; J: TRBJ1-2; D: -; DNA: TGTGCCAGCAGCCACAGTGACTATGGCTACACCTTC; CDR3: CASSHSDYGYTF
V: TRBV19; size: -; J: TRBJ1-2; D: TRBD1; DNA: TGTGCCAGCAAGAATCCGGGACAGCTCTATGGCTACACCTTC; CDR3: CASKNPGQLYGYTF
V: TRBV10-1; size: -; J: TRBJ2-7; D: -; DNA: TGCGCCAGGTCCCTTGGCCGCTCCTACGAGCAGTACTTC; CDR3: CARSLGRSYEQYF
V: TRBV21-1; size: -; J: TRBJ2-2; D: -; DNA: TGTGCCACCCTTCCTGAGTCGAACACCGGGGAGCTGTTTTTT; CDR3: CATLPESNTGELFF
V: TRBV28; size: -; J: TRBJ2-7; D: -; DNA: TGTGCCAGCACCGTGGTCACACCATACGAGCAGTACTTC; CDR3: CASTVVTPYEQYF
V: TRBV18; size: -; J: TRBJ1-5; D: TRBD1; DNA: TGTGCCAGCGCCGGGACAGACAGCAATCAGCCCCAGCATTTT; CDR3: CASAGTDSNQPQHF
V: TRBV6-5; size: once; J: TRBJ1-4; D: TRBD1; DNA: TGTGCCACCAGACCGGGACAGAGGAATGAAAAACTGTTTTTT; CDR3: CATRPGQRNEKLFF
V: TRBV9; size: -; J: TRBJ1-2; D: TRBD1; DNA: TGTGCCAGCAGCGGACCACGGACAGGGGAGGCATATGGCTACACCTTC; CDR3: CASSGPRTGEAYGYTF
V: TRBV2; size: once; J: TRBJ2-5; D: -; DNA: TGTGCCAGCAAGGAGGCGCTGTCCGGAGAGACCCAGTACTTC; CDR3: CASKEALSGETQYF
V: TRBV19; size: -; J: TRBJ2-1; D: -; DNA: TGTGCCAGTAGTATACAGGGGATTGAGCAGTTCTTC; CDR3: CASSIQGIEQFF
V: TRBV28; size: -; J: TRBJ2-7; D: -; DNA: TGTGCCGAAAGTGGGCCCTCCTACGAGCAGTACTTC; CDR3: CAESGPSYEQYF
V: TRBV7-7; size: -; J: TRBJ2-1; D: TRBD2; DNA: TGTGCTAGCAGCCCACTCGGGCTAGCGGGGTTTAATGAGCAGTTCTTC; CDR3: CASSPLGLAGFNEQFF
V: TRBV25-1; size: -; J: TRBJ1-5; D: -; DNA: TGTGCCAGCCGGCGGGGGGATCAGCCCCAGCATTTT; CDR3: CASRRGDQPQHF
V: TRBV5-4; size: -; J: TRBJ1-6; D: -; DNA: TGTGCCAGCAGGGGCGAGAGGGTAAATTCACCCCTCCACTTT; CDR3: CASRGERVNSPLHF
V: TRBV9; size: -; J: TRBJ2-5; D: TRBD2; DNA: TGTGCCAGCAGCGTGGGCACCACGGGGGGAGAGACCCAGTACTTC; CDR3: CASSVGTTGGETQYF
V: TRBV14; size: -; J: TRBJ1-1; D: -; DNA: TGTGCCAGCAGCCTTGGGCGGGGGACTGAAGCTTTCTTT; CDR3: CASSLGRGTEAFF
V: TRBV2; size: -; J: TRBJ1-1; D: TRBD1; DNA: TGTGCCAGCACCGAGACAGGGGGAAGTTACACTGAAGCTTTCTTT; CDR3: CASTETGGSYTEAFF
V: TRBV4-1; size: -; J: TRBJ2-2; D: -; DNA: TGCGCCAGCAGCCAAGACGACCTAGTAAGGGGGACCGGGGAGCTGTTTTTT; CDR3: CASSQDDLVRGTGELFF
V: TRBV7-8; size: few; J: TRBJ2-7; D: -; DNA: TGTGCCAGCAGCTTAGGAGGGCAGGGGACCGAGCAGTACTTC; CDR3: CASSLGGQGTEQYF
V: TRBV2; size: -; J: TRBJ1-2; D: -; DNA: TGTGCCAGCAGTGTGTCGTCCTTGTATGGCTACACCTTC; CDR3: CASSVSSLYGYTF
V: TRBV5-1; size: -; J: TRBJ1-2; D: TRBD1; DNA: TGCGCCAGCAGCTTGGGTACAGGGGCGAACTATGGCTACACCTTC; CDR3: CASSLGTGANYGYTF
V: TRBV18; size: -; J: TRBJ1-3; D: -; DNA: TGTGCCAGCTCTCTAAAAACAGGGCTAAGTGGAAACACCATATATTTT; CDR3: CASSLKTGLSGNTIYF
V: TRBV12-5; size: -; J: TRBJ2-2; D: TRBD2; DNA: TGTGCTAGTGGCTCTAGCGGGGGGAGGACCGGGGAGCTGTTTTTT; CDR3: CASGSSGGRTGELFF
V: TRBV3-1/TRBV3-2; size: -; J: TRBJ2-7; D: -; DNA: TGTGCCAGCAGCCAAGTCACGGGGGGCTTTCGCCAGTACTTC; CDR3: CASSQVTGGFRQYF
V: TRBV5-1; size: -; J: TRBJ2-5; D: TRBD2; DNA: TGCGCCAGCAGCTTTAGCGGGAGACGAGAGACCCAGTACTTC; CDR3: CASSFSGRRETQYF
V: TRBV3-1/TRBV3-2; size: -; J: TRBJ1-3; D: -; DNA: TGTGCCAGCAGCTTCCTCGGACAGACTACTGGAAACACCATATATTTT; CDR3: CASSFLGQTTGNTIYF